This TCR beta chain originates from a study of T-cell memory formation after mild COVID-19 listed by TCRdb under 2021. Context from the whole study: TCR sequence clusters from the two donors were largely donor specific. T-cell clones expanding and contracting after mild COVID-19 in a couple of donors were tracked by longitudinal TCRalpha and TCRbeta repertoire sequencing. Two young, previously healthy adult volunteers, one female and one male, were included in the cohort. Broader findings and caveats from the paper: Only a couple of mild cases were covered in the study, and larger cohorts including severe cases with pre-infection samples were considered necessary. Some responding clones were found in pre-infection memory, which suggests that pre-existing cross-reactive memory T cells took part in the SARS-CoV-2 response. SARS-CoV-2 specificity of the second-wave clones peaking on day 37 was not confirmed. Balanced CD4/CD8 phenotypes were observed for clones contracting from day 15 to 85, whereas a bias towards CD4+ was observed for a second wave of clones expanding from day 15 to 37. Contracting CD4+ clones turned up mainly in the CM and EM memory subsets, whereas EMRA was where CD8+ clones were enriched.

As to this clonotype: Its antigen has not been determined. The record has no base qualities; no much larger clone is one base away.

PBMCs were isolated by Ficoll-Paque density gradient centrifugation. The cysteine opens and the phenylalanine closes a CDR3 of 16 amino acids. CDR3 DNA only is kept here, 48 bases in frame from base 1. Ends trimmed: V by 6 bases, J by 4 bases; bases unmatched to a gene: 12. The listed sequencing device is Illumina NovaSeq 6000. TCRalpha and TCRbeta cDNA libraries were built by 5'RACE with constant-segment primers, adding sample barcodes and unique molecular identifiers. Trizol reagent was used to extract RNA from every sample. Library amplification was performed in two PCR steps, and a second sample barcode and Illumina TruSeq adapters were introduced in the second step. The libraries were sequenced on an Illumina NovaSeq using 2 x 150 bp paired-end reads. Under the source paper's analysis protocol: With migec v1.2.7, reads were demultiplexed and then collapsed into UMI-guided consensus sequences. With mixcr v2.1.11, UMI consensuses were aligned to TRA and TRB V and J templates and assembled into clonotypes. A clonotype was counted as expanded or contracted only when both edgeR and NoisET called the clonotype significant, with the noise models trained on biological replicates. edgeR calls used a false discovery rate-adjusted p below 0.01 and a log2 fold-change threshold of 1. PCA with hierarchical clustering of max-normalized trajectories of the 1000 most abundant clonotypes was used as exploratory dynamics analysis. Separately sequenced CD4+ and CD8+ repertoires were used to assign the CD4 or CD8 phenotype of responding clones. The public reads were reprocessed in TCRdb via fastp at Q25 and MiXCR, keeping in-frame beta chains. Every entry covers one CDR3 protein and lists the most common genes and DNA from its rows. The V and J calls, along with clone size, are taken from TCRdb and not from the paper's own processing. The sample profile shows roughly 200,000 distinct CDR3 sequences; around 17% of them were found once. 2% to 3% of the sample is taken by the ten largest.

The chain uses TRBV12-3 or TRBV12-4 and TRBJ2-5, with 9 bases in between that match TRBD1. Sequenced material: PBMCs or a T cell subset sorted from them (not recorded which). The receptor comes from an adult woman who had mild COVID-19 (a few samples of this study predate the infection). The sample titles of this study are shuffled in the database, so cell type and time point are left out; the donor was told from shared clones. DNA sequence: TGTGCCAGCAGAGCCGGGACAGGGTGGAAAGGAGAGACCCAGTACTTC. Protein translation: CASRAGTGWKGETQYF.